Below, one T cell receptor (beta chain) is given with its context. Its antigen is currently unknown. Template switching incorporated UMIs with a 6-nucleotide sample barcode. TCRdb re-called the 5' RACE reads and gives one entry per CDR3 protein, without DNA. The sample totals a few hundred thousand distinct CDR3 sequences. CDR1 is SGHAT, CDR2 FQDESV, per germline (reference sequence). The CDR3 covers 16 residues. The data are from a study of monozygotic twins with inflammatory bowel disease. General study results and limits: Among IBD patients, fewer clonotypes were shared with others than among healthy twins, especially with disease activity.

Sequencing used blood. This TCR came from a human donor with ulcerative colitis or Crohn's disease, or a healthy co-twin of an affected twin (not recorded which). The chain recombines TRBV11-1 with TRBJ2-3; TCRdb indicates TRBD2, and absent DNA this call remains unverified. CDR3 region: CASSLKTSGHTDTQYF. Full variable domain (outside the CDR3, taken from reference TRBV11-1 and TRBJ2-3): EAEVAQSPRYKITEKSQAVAFWCDPISGHATLYWYRQILGQGPELLVQFQDESVVDDSQLPKDRFSAERLKGVDSTLKIQPAELGDSAMYLCASSLKTSGHTDTQYFGPGTRLTVL.